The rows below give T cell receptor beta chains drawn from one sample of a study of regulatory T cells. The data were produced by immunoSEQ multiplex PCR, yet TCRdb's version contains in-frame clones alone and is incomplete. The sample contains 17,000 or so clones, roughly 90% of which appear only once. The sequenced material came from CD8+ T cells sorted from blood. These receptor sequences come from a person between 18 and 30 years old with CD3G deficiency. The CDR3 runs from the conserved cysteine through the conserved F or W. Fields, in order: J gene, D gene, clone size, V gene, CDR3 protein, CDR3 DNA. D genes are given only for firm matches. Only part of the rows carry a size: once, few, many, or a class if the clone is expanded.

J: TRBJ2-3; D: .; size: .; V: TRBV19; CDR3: CASSSLGRSTDTQYF; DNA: TGTGCCAGTAGTAGCCTGGGGCGGAGCACAGATACGCAGTATTTT
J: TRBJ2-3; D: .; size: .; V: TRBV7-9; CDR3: CASSVRGAPTDTQYF; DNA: TGTGCCAGCAGCGTTAGAGGGGCTCCCACAGATACGCAGTATTTT
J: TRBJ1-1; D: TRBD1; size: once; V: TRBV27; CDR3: CASRGGWGTEAFF; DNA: TGTGCCAGCAGAGGGGGCTGGGGCACTGAAGCTTTCTTT
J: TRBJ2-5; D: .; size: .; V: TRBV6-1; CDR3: CASREYSLYF; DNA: TGTGCCAGCAGGGAATATTCTTTGTACTTC
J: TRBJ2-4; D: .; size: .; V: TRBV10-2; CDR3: CAIQADGEEVYF; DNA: TGCGCCATTCAAGCGGACGGAGAGGAGGTGTACTTC
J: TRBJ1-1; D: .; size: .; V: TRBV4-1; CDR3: CASSQEGRAAEAFF; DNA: TGCGCCAGCAGCCAAGAGGGGAGGGCCGCTGAAGCTTTCTTT
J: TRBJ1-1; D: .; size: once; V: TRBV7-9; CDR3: CASSLGNAEAFF; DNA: TGTGCCAGCAGCTTAGGGAACGCTGAAGCTTTCTTT
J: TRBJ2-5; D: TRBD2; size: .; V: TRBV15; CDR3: CATSRIAGTKEETQYF; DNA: TGTGCCACCAGCAGGATAGCGGGGACTAAGGAGGAGACCCAGTACTTC
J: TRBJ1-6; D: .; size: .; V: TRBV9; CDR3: CASAAGQGYNSPLHF; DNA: TGTGCCAGCGCGGCCGGACAAGGCTATAATTCACCCCTCCACTTT
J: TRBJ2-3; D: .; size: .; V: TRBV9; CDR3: CASSARTQGLDTQYF; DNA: TGTGCCAGCAGCGCCCGGACCCAAGGACTAGATACGCAGTATTTT
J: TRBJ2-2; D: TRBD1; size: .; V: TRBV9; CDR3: CASSLTGGGTGELFF; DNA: TGTGCCAGCAGCTTAACAGGGGGCGGTACCGGGGAGCTGTTTTTT
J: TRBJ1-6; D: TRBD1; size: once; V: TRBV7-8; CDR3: CASRPDRVGNSPLHF; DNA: TGTGCCAGCAGACCAGACAGGGTTGGTAATTCACCCCTCCACTTT
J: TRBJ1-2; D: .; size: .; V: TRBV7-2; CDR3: CASSGGTFNYGYTF; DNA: TGTGCCAGCAGCGGAGGGACATTTAACTATGGCTACACCTTC
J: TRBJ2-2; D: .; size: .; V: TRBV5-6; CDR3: CASSYADWELFF; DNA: TGTGCCAGCAGCTATGCCGACTGGGAGCTGTTTTTT
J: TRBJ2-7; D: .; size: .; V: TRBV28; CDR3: CASSTWGSEQYF; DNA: TGTGCCAGCAGCACGTGGGGGTCCGAGCAGTACTTC
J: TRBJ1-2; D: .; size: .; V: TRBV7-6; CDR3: CASSLDAFDDYGYTF; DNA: TGTGCCAGCAGCTTAGACGCCTTTGACGACTATGGCTACACCTTC
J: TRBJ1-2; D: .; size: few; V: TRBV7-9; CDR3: CASSSVFGYTF; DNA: TGTGCCAGCAGCTCGGTATTTGGCTACACCTTC
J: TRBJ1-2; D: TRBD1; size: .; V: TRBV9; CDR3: CASSVTGGEHGYTF; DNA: TGTGCCAGCAGCGTAACAGGGGGCGAACATGGCTACACCTTC
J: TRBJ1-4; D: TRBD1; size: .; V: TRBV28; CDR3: CASSALQGAHEKLFF; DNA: TGTGCCAGCAGTGCCCTACAGGGGGCACATGAAAAACTGTTTTTT
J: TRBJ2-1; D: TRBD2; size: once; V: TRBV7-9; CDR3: CASSFSRLAGHNEQFF; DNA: TGTGCCAGCAGCTTCAGTAGACTAGCGGGTCACAATGAGCAGTTCTTC
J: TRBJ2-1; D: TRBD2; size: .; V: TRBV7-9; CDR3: CASSLDQPQWRGYNEQFF; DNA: TGTGCCAGCAGCTTAGACCAACCCCAATGGCGGGGGTACAATGAGCAGTTCTTC
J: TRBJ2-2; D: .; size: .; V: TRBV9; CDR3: CASSVEGLNTGELFF; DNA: TGTGCCAGCAGCGTAGAGGGGTTGAACACCGGGGAGCTGTTTTTT